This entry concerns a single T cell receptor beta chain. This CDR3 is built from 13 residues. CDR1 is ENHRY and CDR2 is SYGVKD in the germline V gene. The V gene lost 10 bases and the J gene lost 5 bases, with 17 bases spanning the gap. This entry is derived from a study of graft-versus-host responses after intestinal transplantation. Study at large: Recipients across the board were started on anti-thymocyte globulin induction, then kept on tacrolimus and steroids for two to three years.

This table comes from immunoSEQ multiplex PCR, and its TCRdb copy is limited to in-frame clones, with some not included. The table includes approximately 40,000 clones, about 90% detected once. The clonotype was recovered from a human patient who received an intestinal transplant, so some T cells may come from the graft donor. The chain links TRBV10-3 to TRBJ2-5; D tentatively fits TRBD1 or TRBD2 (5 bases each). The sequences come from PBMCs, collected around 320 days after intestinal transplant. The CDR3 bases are TGTGCCACCGCTAGCCCGTGGGGGGAGACCCAGTACTTC. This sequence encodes CATASPWGETQYF.